This T cell receptor (beta chain) comes out of a study of cytomegalovirus exposure and HLA in healthy donors (dated by TCRdb to about 2017). For the study in its entirety: According to an earlier analysis of 587 of the donors, 150 million to 200 million T cells yielded some 120 million unique TCR beta sequences and around 280 Gb of sequence data. Of the approximately 400 genotyped donors, approximately 80% fell in the genetic ancestry cluster associated with self-reported Caucasian donors. The number of donors typed differed by locus, with roughly 620-630 for A, B, C, DRB1 and DQB1, more than 500 for DQA1, 600 to 610 for DPA1, and some 440 for DPB1. The later analysis used no new phenotypic data to find candidate immune exposures, relying instead on TCR beta sequences and their occurrence across donors. Roughly five DR-DQ haplotypes were handled as single units for association and clustering because linkage in the cohort was strong. The T cell repertoires of 670 or so subjects were profiled by immunosequencing and related to cytomegalovirus serostatus. An early release covering just under 650 HLA-typed donors comprised approximately 300 gigabases of sequencing data and around 86 million unique TCR sequences. In an earlier analysis of about 590 of the donors, high-throughput TCR beta sequencing was used to judge whether each TCR beta V gene segment behaved as functional or pseudogenic. All discovery cohort repertoires had been generated on a single sequencing platform. Among 300 to 500 genotyped donors of the cohort, an average of around 250,000 unique TCR beta nucleotide sequences was sequenced per donor, of which 15% to 20% were non-productive. The study aimed to test whether signatures of past pathogen exposure could be identified by cataloging public T cell receptors. A later analysis re-analyzed previously published TCR beta repertoires from approximately 700 donors and added high-resolution HLA genotyping to study TCR occurrence patterns. Donor age, sex, ethnicity and CMV serostatus were collected together with the repertoire data. Along with the roughly 610-subject first cohort, a separate validation cohort of roughly 110 different subjects was used. HLA typing covered class I and class II loci at four-digit resolution. High-throughput TCR immunosequencing, statistical association of individual TCRs with disease status, and machine learning were combined to predict cytomegalovirus infection status. A later genetic analysis took genome-wide SNP genotypes for about three fifths of the 666 donors and used that subset as a discovery cohort.

This clone was observed once. Its antigen is not yet known. Base qualities are not recorded, but no much larger clone differs from it by a single base. The cohort consisted of some 670 healthy bone marrow donors. All cohort members were sampled while nominally healthy, although unrecorded immune exposures were likely present. The donor tested CMV seronegative, placing the donor among the 350 to 400 seronegative members of the cohort. A peripheral blood sample was provided by each donor, and peripheral blood mononuclear cells were used for TCR beta sequencing. The Qiagen DNeasy Blood Extraction Kit was used to extract genomic DNA from the blood cell samples. The CDR3 covers 16 residues, taking in both the cysteine and the phenylalanine. The sequence is cut down to CDR3 DNA, 48 bases in frame from base 1. The V and J ends are trimmed by 5 bases and 3 bases, leaving 20 bases between them. The germline V gene encodes CDR1 MDHEN and CDR2 SYDVKM.

Overall study outcomes, separate from this receptor: In an earlier analysis of some 500 of the donors, most TCR beta V segments were observed in productive rearrangements about 90% or about 30% of the time, broadly matching IMGT annotations. A cluster of highly shared sequence variants was judged likely to represent a technical artifact of the sequencing pipeline. Because some donors lacked HLA typing at each locus, the association tests relied only on the typed subset. Because counts were too low, some 17 rarely observed V segments, including chromosome 9 orphons, were excluded from the earlier analysis of 587 of the donors. While some public TCRs were present in many individuals, most TCR sequences turned up only very rarely across donors. According to a later analysis, TCR association rates differed among HLA loci, with DRB1 alleles showing the most associated TCRs and HLA-C alleles showing the fewest. Correlated functional status among segregating V segments might be attributable to linkage disequilibrium, but an unknown experimental factor could not be ruled out. In a later analysis, HLA-associated TCR beta chains showed more clonal expansion and lower generation probabilities than non-associated chains that were equally common. According to a later genetic analysis, donors in an Asian-associated ancestry cluster had fewer N-insertions in productive TCRs than the roughly 670-donor mean. In vitro tests confirmed that a few of the cytomegalovirus-associated TCR beta chains recognize cytomegalovirus antigens. The authors suggested that the approach could potentially be generalized to other disease states and immunological phenotypes. In the study, around 150 TCR beta chains were listed as associated with cytomegalovirus. An association between a missense DCLRE1C variant and V-gene and J-gene trimming of TCR beta chains was found in a later genetic analysis and replicated in an independent cohort. The cohort was sequenced for TCR beta chains only, and without alpha or paired-chain data the features that could be detected were limited. When HLA alleles, especially DR and DQ, strongly co-occurred, TCR associations were difficult to assign to individual alleles. Most CMV-associated TCR beta chains appeared to be HLA-restricted in a later analysis, and the HLA associations seemed to be driven largely by CMV exposure. Specific HLA alleles were associated with around 18,000 TCR beta sequences at a false discovery rate of 0.05 in a later analysis. The 87-base-pair reads could not distinguish some IMGT-functional V segments, including TRBV6-2 and TRBV6-3, so those segments were excluded. Roughly uniform sequencing depth across donors was assumed in presence/absence analyses, although this assumption may not hold. For the cohort, immune exposure information was limited to CMV serostatus. Several of the top co-occurrence clusters appeared to be linked to parvovirus B19, influenza, CMV and Epstein-Barr virus, according to a later analysis. A further reported finding was that TCR beta sequences accurately predicted the HLA-A and HLA-B alleles for most subjects in the first cohort. The classifier was reported to diagnose cytomegalovirus status with high specificity and sensitivity in both the original and validation cohorts.

The library was produced with the immunoSEQ multiplex PCR assay. For the multiplex PCR, a mixture combining 60 forward primers for TCR Vbeta segments and 13 reverse primers for TCR Jbeta segments was used. Amplification of the CDR3 region of rearranged TCR beta genes was performed with a multiplex PCR assay on genomic DNA. On the Illumina HiSeq System, the amplified TCR beta libraries were sequenced as 87-base-pair reads. Per the original workflow: A later analysis tallied around 82 million unique TCR beta chains across the 660 or so repertoires, and 10 million to 11 million of those chains were shared by two or more donors. Raw reads were error-corrected and collapsed into unique sequences by a nearest-neighbor algorithm in which closely related sequences were merged to remove PCR and sequencing errors. Alignment of CDR3 sequences to IMGT reference sequences was used to assign V, D and J gene segments. For a sequence to be retained, at least a six-nucleotide match to both a V gene segment and a J gene segment was required. A rearrangement was called productive if the CDR3 had no stop codons and remained in frame with V and J, and every other rearrangement was called non-productive. CDR3 was defined by IMGT convention, running from the second conserved V-encoded cysteine to the conserved J-encoded phenylalanine. The earlier analysis of about 610 of the donors excluded any sequence lacking an unambiguous match to a single V gene segment. An earlier analysis of under 750 of the donors called V segments functional above 56.7% productive rearrangements and segregating when the between-donor standard deviation exceeded 5%. A statistical classification framework was built for diagnosing cytomegalovirus status from the catalog of TCR beta chain sequences. In a later analysis, V and J genes were assigned by comparing TCR nucleotide sequences against IMGT/GENE-DB human TR gene sequences. In a later analysis, CDR3 sequences and most-parsimonious VDJ recombination scenarios were assigned using the TCRdist pipeline. In a later analysis, each TCR beta chain was defined by its CDR3 amino acid sequence together with its V-gene family, and reads lacking a unique V-gene family were excluded. As a way to deal with suspected cross-contamination and a sequencing artifact, a later analysis dropped approximately 590 nucleotide sequences that were highly shared and had low generation probability. In a later analysis, a clonal expansion index was calculated for each public chain from normalized within-repertoire ranks of inferred template counts. In a later analysis, generation probabilities were computed with a VDJ recombination model fitted to out-of-frame rearrangements, and the resulting probabilities were checked against IGoR. In a later analysis, TCR-TCR, TCR-HLA and TCR-CMV co-occurrence was scored with hypergeometric tests, and a repertoire-size bias correction was applied to TCR pairs. In a later analysis, false discovery rates were estimated by permuting HLA or CMV assignments 20 times. In a later analysis, co-occurring TCRs were grouped using DBSCAN, and TCRdist sequence similarity was added for clustering within HLA-allele-positive subsets. For co-occurrence clustering, repertoires with fewer than 30,000 or more than 120,000 public chains were excluded, along with roughly 5 repertoires with anomalous nucleotide sharing. TCRdb carries this immuneACCESS record with in-frame sequences only. Its versions omit some clonotypes, under half of them owing to an unresolved V gene in the studies checked, with the rest unexplained. V, J and clone size derive from that table, while D and trimming were established from the DNA sequence. Here the sample has tens of thousands of clones; 60% to 80% occur a single time. Roughly 6% of the sample is held by the ten biggest clonotypes.

The chain is encoded by TRBV28 joined to TRBJ2-7; a tentative D call is TRBD1 (6 bases match). Sample: PBMCs. The TCR comes from a female donor in good health and CMV-seronegative. The CDR3: CASSATTGIAYYEQYF. Read as DNA, the sequence is TGTGCCAGCAGTGCTACCACAGGGATCGCCTACTACGAGCAGTACTTC.